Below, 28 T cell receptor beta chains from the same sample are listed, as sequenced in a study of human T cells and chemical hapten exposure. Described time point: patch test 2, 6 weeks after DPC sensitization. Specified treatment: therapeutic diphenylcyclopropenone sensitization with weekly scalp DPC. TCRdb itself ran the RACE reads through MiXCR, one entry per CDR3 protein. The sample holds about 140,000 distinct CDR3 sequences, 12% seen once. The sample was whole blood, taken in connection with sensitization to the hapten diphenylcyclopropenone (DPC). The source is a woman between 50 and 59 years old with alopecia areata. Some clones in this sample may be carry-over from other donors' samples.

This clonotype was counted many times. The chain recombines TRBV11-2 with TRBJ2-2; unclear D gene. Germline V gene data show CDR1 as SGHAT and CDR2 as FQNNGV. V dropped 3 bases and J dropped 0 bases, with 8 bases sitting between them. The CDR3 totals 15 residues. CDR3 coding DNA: TGTGCCAGCAGCTTGGCAGGACCGAACACCGGGGAGCTGTTTTTT. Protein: CASSLAGPNTGELFF.

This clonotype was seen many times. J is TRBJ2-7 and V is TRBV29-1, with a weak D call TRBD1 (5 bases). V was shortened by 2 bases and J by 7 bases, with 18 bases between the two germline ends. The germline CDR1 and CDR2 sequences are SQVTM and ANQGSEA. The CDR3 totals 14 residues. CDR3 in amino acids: CSVERKGQIREQYF. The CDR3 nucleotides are TGCAGCGTTGAAAGAAAGGGGCAAATTCGGGAGCAGTACTTC.

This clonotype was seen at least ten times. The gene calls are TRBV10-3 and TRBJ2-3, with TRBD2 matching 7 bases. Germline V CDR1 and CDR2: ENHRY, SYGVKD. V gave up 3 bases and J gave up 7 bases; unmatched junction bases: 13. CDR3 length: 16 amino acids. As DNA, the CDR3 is TGTGCCATCAGTGACCCAGCGCGGGGGTCCCACAATACGCAGTATTTT. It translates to CAISDPARGSHNTQYF.

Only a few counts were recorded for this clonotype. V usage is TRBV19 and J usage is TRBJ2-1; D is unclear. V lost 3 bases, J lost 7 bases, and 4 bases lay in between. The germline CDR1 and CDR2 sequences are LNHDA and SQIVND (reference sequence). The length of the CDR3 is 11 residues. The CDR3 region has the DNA TGTGCCAGTAGTATTCAGAATGAGCAGTTCTTC. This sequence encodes CASSIQNEQFF.

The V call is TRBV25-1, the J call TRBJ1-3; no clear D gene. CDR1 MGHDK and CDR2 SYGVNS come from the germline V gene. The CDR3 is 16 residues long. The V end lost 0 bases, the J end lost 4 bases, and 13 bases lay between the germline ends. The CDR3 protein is CASSEYGKGSGNTIYF. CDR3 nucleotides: TGTGCCAGCAGTGAATATGGTAAAGGCTCAGGAAACACCATATATTTT.

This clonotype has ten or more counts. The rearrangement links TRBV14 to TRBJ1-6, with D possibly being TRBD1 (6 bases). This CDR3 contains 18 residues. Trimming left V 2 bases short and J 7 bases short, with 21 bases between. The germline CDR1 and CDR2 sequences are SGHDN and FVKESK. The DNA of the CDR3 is TGTGCCAGCAGCCAATTTCTTGGACAGCATCCTTCGAATTCACCCCTCCACTTT. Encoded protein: CASSQFLGQHPSNSPLHF.

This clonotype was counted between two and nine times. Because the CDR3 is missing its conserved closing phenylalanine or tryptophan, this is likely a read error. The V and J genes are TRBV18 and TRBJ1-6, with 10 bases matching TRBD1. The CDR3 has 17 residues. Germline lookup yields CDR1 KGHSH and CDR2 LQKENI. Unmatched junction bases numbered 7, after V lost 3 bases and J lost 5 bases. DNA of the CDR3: TGTGCCAGCTCACCTTTTGAGACAGGGGGCAATAATTCACCCCTCCACCTT. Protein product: CASSPFETGGNNSPLHL.

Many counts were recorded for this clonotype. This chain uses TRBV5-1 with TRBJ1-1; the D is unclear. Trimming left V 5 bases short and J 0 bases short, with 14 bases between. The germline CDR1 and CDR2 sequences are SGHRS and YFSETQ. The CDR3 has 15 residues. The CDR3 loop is CASRKVPSMNTEAFF. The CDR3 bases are TGCGCCAGCAGGAAAGTCCCGTCTATGAACACTGAAGCTTTCTTT.

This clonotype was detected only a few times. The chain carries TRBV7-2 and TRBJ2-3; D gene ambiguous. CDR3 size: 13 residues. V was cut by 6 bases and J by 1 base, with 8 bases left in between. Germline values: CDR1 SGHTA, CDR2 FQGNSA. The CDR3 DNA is TGTGCCAGCAGTACCCCAGGCACAGATACGCAGTATTTT. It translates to CASSTPGTDTQYF. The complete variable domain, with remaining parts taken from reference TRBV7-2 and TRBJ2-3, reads GAGVSQSPSNKVTEKGKDVELRCDPISGHTALYWYRQSLGQGLEFLIYFQGNSAPDKSGLPSDRFSAERTGGSVSTLTIQRTQQEDSAVYLCASSTPGTDTQYFGPGTRLTVL.

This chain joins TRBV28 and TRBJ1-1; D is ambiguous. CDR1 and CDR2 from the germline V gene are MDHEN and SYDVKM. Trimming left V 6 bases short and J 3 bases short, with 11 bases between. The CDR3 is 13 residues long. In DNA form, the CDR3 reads TGTGCCAGCAGCCTACATGGAGACACTGAAGCTTTCTTT. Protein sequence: CASSLHGDTEAFF.

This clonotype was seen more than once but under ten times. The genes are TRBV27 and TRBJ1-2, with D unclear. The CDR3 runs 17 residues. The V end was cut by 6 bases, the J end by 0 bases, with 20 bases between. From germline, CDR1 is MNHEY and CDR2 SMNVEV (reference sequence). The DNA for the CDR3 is TGTGCCAGCAGAGGGTCAGGCAGCCAAGGATCTAACTATGGCTACACCTTC. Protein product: CASRGSGSQGSNYGYTF.

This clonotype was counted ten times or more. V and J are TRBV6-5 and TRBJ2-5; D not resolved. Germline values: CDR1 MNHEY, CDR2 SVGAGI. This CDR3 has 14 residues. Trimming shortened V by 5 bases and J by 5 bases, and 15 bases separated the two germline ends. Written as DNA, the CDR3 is TGTGCCAGCAGTGACGCCCTGAACGGGGAGACCCAGTACTTC. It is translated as CASSDALNGETQYF.

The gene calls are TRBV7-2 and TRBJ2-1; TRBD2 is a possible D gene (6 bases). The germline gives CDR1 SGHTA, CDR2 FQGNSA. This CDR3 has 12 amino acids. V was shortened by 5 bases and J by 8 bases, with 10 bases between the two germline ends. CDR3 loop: CASSRTSYEQFF. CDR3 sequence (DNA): TGTGCCAGCAGCAGAACTAGCTATGAGCAGTTCTTC.

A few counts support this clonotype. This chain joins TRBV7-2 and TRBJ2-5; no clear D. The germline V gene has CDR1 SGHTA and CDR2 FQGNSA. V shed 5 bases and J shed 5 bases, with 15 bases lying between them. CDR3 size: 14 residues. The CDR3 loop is CASSPRPGDETQYF. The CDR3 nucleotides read TGTGCCAGCAGCCCAAGGCCGGGTGACGAGACCCAGTACTTC. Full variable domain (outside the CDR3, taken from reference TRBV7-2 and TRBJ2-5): GAGVSQSPSNKVTEKGKDVELRCDPISGHTALYWYRQSLGQGLEFLIYFQGNSAPDKSGLPSDRFSAERTGGSVSTLTIQRTQQEDSAVYLCASSPRPGDETQYFGPGTRLLVL.

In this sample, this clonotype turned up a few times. The CDR3 here is CASSPGHIDTDTQYF. The CDR3 DNA reads TGTGCCAGCAGCCCCGGCCATATCGATACAGATACGCAGTATTTT. V usage is TRBV5-5 and J usage is TRBJ2-3; D is uncertain. Deletions cut 4 bases from V and 3 bases from J, with 15 bases between. Germline V gene data show CDR1 as SGHKS and CDR2 as YYEKEE (reference sequence). This CDR3 comprises 15 residues.

DNA for the CDR3: TGTGCCAGCAGTTACATGACTAGCAATGAGCAGTTCTTC. It codes for CASSYMTSNEQFF. V is TRBV6-5 and J is TRBJ2-1, with D perhaps matching TRBD2 (6 bases). This CDR3 comprises 13 residues. Trimming removed 2 bases at V and 6 bases at J, with 8 bases between. Looked up from germline, CDR1 is MNHEY and CDR2 is SVGAGI.

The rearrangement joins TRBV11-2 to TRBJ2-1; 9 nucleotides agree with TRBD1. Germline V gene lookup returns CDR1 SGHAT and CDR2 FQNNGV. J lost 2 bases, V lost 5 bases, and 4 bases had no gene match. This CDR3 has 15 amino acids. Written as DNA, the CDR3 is TGTGCCAGCAGCCCACAGGGGGCAACCTACAATGAGCAGTTCTTC. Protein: CASSPQGATYNEQFF. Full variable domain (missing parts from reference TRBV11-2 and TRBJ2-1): EAGVAQSPRYKIIEKRQSVAFWCNPISGHATLYWYQQILGQGPKLLIQFQNNGVVDDSQLPKDRFSAERLKGVDSTLKIQPAKLEDSAVYLCASSPQGATYNEQFFGPGTRLTVL.

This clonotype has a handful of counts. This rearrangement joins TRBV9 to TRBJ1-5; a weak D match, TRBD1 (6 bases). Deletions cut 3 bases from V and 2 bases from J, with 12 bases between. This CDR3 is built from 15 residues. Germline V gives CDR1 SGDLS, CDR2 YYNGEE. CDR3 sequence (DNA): TGTGCCAGCAGCGGAGTTAGACAGGGCAATCAGCCCCAGCATTTT. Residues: CASSGVRQGNQPQHF. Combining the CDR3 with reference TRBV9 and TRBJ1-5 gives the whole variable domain DSGVTQTPKHLITATGQRVTLRCSPRSGDLSVYWYQQSLDQGLQFLIQYYNGEERAKGNILERFSAQQFPDLHSELNLSSLELGDSALYFCASSGVRQGNQPQHFGDGTRLSIL.

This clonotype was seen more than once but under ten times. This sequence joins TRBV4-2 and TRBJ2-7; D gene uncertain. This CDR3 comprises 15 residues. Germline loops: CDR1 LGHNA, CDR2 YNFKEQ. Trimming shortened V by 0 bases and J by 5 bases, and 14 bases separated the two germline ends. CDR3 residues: CASSQEKGPHHEQYF. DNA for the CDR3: TGTGCCAGCAGCCAAGAAAAGGGCCCCCATCACGAGCAGTACTTC.

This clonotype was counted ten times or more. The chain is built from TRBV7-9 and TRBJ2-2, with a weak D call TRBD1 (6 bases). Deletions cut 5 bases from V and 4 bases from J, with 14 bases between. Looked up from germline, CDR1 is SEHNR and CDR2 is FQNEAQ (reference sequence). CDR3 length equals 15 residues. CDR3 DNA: TGTGCCAGCAGCCCGCAACAGGGATCCACCGGGGAGCTGTTTTTT. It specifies CASSPQQGSTGELFF.

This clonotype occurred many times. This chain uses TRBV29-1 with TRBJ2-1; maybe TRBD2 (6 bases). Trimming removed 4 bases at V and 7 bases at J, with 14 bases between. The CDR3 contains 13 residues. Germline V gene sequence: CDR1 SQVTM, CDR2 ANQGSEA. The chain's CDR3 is CSVAAAGRNEQFF. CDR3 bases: TGCAGCGTTGCGGCTGCAGGGAGGAATGAGCAGTTCTTC.

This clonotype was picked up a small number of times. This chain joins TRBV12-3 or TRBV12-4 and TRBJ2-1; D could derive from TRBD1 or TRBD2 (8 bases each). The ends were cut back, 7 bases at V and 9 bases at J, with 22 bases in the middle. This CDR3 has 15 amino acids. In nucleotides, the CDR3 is TGTGCCAGCACCCGTGAAGCGGGAGACAGGGGTGAGCAGTTCTTC. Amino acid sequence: CASTREAGDRGEQFF.

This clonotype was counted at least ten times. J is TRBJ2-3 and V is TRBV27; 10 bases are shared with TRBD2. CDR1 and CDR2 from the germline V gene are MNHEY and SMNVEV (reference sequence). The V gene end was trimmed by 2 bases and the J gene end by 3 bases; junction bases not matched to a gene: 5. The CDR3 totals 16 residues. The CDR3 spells CASSLGLAGVTDTQYF. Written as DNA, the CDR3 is TGTGCCAGCAGTTTAGGGCTAGCGGGAGTGACAGATACGCAGTATTTT.

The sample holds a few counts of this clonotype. CDR3 sequence reads: CASSAAGGTEAFF. CDR3 coding DNA: TGTGCCAGCAGCGCTGCAGGGGGCACTGAAGCTTTCTTT. V is TRBV7-9 and J is TRBJ1-1, with 7 positions matching TRBD1. Germline V lookup: CDR1 SEHNR, CDR2 FQNEAQ (reference sequence). V shed 5 bases, J shed 4 bases, and the junction held 4 bases outside the gene matches. The CDR3 is made up of 13 amino acids.

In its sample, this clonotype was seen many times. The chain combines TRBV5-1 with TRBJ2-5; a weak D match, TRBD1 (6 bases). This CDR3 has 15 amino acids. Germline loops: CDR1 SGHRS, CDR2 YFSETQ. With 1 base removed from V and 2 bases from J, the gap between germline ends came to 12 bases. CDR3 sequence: CASSLWSGEQETQYF. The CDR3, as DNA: TGCGCCAGCAGCTTGTGGTCAGGGGAGCAAGAGACCCAGTACTTC.

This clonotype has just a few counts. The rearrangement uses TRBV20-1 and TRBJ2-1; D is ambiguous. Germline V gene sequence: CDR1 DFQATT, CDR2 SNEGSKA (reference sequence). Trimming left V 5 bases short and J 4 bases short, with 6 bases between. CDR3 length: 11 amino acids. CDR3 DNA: TGCAGTGCTGGCAATTACAATGAGCAGTTCTTC. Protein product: CSAGNYNEQFF.

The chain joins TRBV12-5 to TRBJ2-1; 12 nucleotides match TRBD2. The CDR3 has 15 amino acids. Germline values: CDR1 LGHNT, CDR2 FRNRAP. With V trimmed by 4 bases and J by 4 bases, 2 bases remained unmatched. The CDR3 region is CASGSGLAGYNEQFF. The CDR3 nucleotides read TGTGCTAGTGGTTCTGGACTAGCGGGATACAATGAGCAGTTCTTC.

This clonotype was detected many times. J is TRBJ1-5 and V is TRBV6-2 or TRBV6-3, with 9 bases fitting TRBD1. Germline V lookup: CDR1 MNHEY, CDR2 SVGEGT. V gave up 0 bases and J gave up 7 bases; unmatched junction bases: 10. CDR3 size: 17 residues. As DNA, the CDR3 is TGTGCCAGCAGTTACTCGAAGGGGACAGGGAGGCGACAGCCCCAGCATTTT. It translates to CASSYSKGTGRRQPQHF.